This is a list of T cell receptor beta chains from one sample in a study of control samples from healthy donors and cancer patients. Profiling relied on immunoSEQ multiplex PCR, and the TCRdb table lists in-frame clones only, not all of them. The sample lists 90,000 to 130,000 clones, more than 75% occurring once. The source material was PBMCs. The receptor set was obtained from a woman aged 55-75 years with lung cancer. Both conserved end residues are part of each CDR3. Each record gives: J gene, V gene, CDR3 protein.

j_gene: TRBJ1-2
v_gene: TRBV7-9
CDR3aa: CASSPRDYGYTF

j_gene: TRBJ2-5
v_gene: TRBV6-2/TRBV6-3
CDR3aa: CASSLLAGGLQETQYF

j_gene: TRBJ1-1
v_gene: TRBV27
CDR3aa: CASSFQGNTEAFF

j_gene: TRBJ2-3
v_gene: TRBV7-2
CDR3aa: CASRKPTSGGAADTQYF

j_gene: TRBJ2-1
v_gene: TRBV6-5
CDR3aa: CASGRGAVNEQFF

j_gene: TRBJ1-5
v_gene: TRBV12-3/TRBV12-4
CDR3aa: CASSLLGVGPQHF

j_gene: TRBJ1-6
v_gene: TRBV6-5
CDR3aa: CASRDRVGNSPLHF

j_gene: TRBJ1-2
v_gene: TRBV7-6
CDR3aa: CASSPLIGQRPNYGYTF

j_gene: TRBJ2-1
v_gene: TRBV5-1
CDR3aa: CASSPGLAGEYNEQFF

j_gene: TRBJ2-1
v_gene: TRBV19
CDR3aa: CASSSGLDTNEQFF

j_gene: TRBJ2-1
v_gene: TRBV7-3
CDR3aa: CASSFMGGQDYNEQFF

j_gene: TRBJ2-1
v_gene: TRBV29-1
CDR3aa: CSFLTRQDVSYNEQFF

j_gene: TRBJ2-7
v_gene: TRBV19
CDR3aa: CASQAIVGGGPYEQYF

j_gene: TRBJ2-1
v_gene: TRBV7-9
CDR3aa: CASSEQGGSYNEQFF

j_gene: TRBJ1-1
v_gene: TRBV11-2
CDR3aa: CASSFNENTEAFF

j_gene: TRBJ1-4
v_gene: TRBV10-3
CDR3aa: CASGTTEKLFF

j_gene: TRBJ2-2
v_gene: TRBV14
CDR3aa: CASSQGDVRPGELFF

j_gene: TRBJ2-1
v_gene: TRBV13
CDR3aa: CASSKDFNEQFF

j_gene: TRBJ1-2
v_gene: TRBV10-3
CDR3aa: CAISDRGALTDYGYTF

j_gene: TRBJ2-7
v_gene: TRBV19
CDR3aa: CASSIGPGQTYEQYF

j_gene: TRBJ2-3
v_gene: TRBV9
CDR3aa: CASSVTNLGGTDTQYF

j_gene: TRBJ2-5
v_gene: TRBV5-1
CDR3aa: CASSLQTSGAQETQYF

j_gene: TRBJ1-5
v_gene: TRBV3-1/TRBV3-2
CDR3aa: CASSAMQGNQPQHF

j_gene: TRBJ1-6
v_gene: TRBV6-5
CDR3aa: CASSYLGAGRNSPLHF

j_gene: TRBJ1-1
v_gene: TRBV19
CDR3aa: CASSIDPWGEAFF

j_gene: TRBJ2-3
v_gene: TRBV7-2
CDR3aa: CASSAVSGVITDTQYF

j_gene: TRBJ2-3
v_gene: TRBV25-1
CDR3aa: CASSELTSGASPLQYF

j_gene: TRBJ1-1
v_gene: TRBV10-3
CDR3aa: CATQPVGNTEAFF

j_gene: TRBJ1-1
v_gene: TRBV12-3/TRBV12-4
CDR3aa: CASSLTGEAEAFF

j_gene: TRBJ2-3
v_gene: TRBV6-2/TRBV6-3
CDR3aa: CASSYRGGLLTDTQYF

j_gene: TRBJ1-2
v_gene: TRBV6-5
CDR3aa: CASSYFGGGTNYGYTF

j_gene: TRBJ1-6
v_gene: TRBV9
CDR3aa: CASSVDDRADSPLHF

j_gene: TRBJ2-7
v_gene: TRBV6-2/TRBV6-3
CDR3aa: CASSYLLARGYEQYF

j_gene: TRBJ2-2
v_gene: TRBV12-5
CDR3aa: CASGSRMPSGKRINTGELFF

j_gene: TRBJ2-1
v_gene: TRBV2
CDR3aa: CASSEQRDEQFF

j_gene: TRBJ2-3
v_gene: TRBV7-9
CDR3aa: CASSLDGGTDTQYF

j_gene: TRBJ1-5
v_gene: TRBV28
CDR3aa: CASSVRQPQHF